A selection of T cell receptor beta chains follows, all from one sample in a study of T-cell reconstitution after alpha-beta-depleted transplantation in children. Using its own MiXCR run on the PCR reads, TCRdb lists one record per CDR3 protein. The sample contains around 400,000 distinct CDR3 sequences, around 9.9% of which appear only once. Sample: PBMCs from the stem cell graft donor, taken from the stem cell graft. These TCRs come from a human donor who donated a stem cell graft to a child with acute myeloid leukemia. Both conserved end residues are part of each CDR3. A D gene is named only where the DNA matches it firmly. For some rows the clone size is stated as once, few or many, or as a class when expanded; others skip it.

TRBJ2-2	TRBD2	TRBV12-3/TRBV12-4	few	CASSPGSGRANTGELFF	TGTGCCAGCAGCCCAGGTAGCGGGAGGGCGAACACCGGGGAGCTGTTTTTT
TRBJ1-2	NA	TRBV2	few	CASSATGFNYGYTF	TGTGCCAGCAGTGCAACAGGGTTCAACTATGGCTACACCTTC
TRBJ1-2	TRBD1	TRBV6-1	few	CASRKQGAGGYTF	TGTGCCAGCAGGAAACAGGGGGCGGGTGGCTACACCTTC
TRBJ2-5	NA	TRBV20-1	few	CSASFGVETQYF	TGCAGTGCTAGTTTCGGGGTGGAGACCCAGTACTTC
TRBJ2-3	TRBD2	TRBV20-1	few	CSAMTLQGLKGLVTDTQYF	TGCAGTGCTATGACCCTACAGGGTCTTAAGGGACTAGTAACAGATACGCAGTATTTT
TRBJ2-2	NA	TRBV5-1	few	CASSSRTDTGELFF	TGCGCCAGCAGCTCCCGGACAGACACCGGGGAGCTGTTTTTT
TRBJ2-7	NA	TRBV5-1	NA	CASSLAIQGDEQYF	TGCGCCAGCAGCTTGGCGATACAGGGCGACGAGCAGTACTTC
TRBJ2-7	TRBD2	TRBV7-9	many	CAGAGTSYEQYF	TGTGCCGGAGCGGGAACGTCCTACGAGCAGTACTTC
TRBJ1-3	NA	TRBV10-2	NA	CASSVTGRSGNTIYF	TGCGCCAGCAGTGTGACAGGCCGCTCTGGAAACACCATATATTTT
TRBJ1-1	NA	TRBV12-3/TRBV12-4	many	CASTGTGRNTEAFF	TGTGCCAGCACCGGTACAGGGCGCAACACTGAAGCTTTCTTT
TRBJ2-6	NA	TRBV5-1	NA	CASSLVEGAPGANVLTF	TGCGCCAGCAGCTTAGTGGAGGGAGCGCCTGGGGCCAACGTCCTGACTTTC
TRBJ2-7	NA	TRBV29-1	few	CSVEPSGAYEQYF	TGCAGCGTTGAGCCCAGTGGGGCCTACGAGCAGTACTTC
TRBJ2-2	NA	TRBV3-1	many	CASSQTTGELFF	TGTGCCAGCAGCCAAACGACCGGGGAGCTGTTTTTT
TRBJ2-3	TRBD2	TRBV4-2	few	CASSQDRLAGSASTDTQYF	TGTGCCAGCAGCCAAGATCGGCTAGCGGGCAGTGCTAGCACAGATACGCAGTATTTT